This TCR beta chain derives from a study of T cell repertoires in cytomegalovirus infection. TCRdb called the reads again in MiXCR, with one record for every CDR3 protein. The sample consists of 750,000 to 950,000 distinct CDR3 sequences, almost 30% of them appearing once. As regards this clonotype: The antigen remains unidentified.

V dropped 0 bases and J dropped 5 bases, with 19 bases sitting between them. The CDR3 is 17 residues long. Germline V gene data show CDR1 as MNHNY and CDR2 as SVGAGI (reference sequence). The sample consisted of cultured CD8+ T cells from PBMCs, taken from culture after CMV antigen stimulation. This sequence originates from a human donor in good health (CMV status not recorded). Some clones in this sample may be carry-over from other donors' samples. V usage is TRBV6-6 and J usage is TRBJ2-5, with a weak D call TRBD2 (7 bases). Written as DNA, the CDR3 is TGTGCCAGCAGTTACTCGAGTGGCGGGGGCCCCCCTGAGACCCAGTACTTC. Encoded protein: CASSYSSGGGPPETQYF.